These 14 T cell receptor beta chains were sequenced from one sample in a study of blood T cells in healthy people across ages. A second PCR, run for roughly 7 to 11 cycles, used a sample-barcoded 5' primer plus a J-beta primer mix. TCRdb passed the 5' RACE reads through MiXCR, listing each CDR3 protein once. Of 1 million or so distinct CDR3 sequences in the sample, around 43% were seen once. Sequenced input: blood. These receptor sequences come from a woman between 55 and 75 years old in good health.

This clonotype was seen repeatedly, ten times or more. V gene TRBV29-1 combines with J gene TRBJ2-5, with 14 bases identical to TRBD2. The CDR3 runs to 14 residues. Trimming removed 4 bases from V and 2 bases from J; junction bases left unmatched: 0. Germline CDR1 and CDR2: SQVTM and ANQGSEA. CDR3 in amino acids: CSVGTSGRQETQYF. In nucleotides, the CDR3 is TGCAGCGTTGGGACTAGCGGGAGGCAAGAGACCCAGTACTTC.

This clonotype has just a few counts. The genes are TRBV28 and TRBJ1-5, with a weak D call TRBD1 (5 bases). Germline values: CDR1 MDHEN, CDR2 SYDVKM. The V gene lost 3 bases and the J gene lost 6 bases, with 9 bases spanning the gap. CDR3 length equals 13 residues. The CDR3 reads CASSFGGVQPQHF. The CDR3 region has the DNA TGTGCCAGCAGTTTTGGAGGGGTTCAGCCCCAGCATTTT.

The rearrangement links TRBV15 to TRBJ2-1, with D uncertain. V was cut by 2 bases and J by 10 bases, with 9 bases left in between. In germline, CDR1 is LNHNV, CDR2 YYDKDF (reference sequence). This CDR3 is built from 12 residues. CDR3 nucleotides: TGTGCCACCAGCAGATCAGAGAGGGAGCAGTTCTTC. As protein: CATSRSEREQFF.

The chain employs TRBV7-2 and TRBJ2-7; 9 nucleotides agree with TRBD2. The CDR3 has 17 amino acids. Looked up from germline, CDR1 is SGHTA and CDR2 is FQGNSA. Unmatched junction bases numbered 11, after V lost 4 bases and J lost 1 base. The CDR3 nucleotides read TGTGCCAGCAGCTCTGGAAATAGCGGGAGAGGGTCCTACGAGCAGTACTTC. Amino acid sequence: CASSSGNSGRGSYEQYF.

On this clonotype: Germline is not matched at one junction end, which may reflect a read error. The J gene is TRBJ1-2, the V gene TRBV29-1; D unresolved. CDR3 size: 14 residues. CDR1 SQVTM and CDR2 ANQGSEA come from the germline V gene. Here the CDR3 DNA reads TGCAGCGTTGAAGCTCCCGGGGTAACCTATGGCTGCACCTTC. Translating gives CSVEAPGVTYGCTF.

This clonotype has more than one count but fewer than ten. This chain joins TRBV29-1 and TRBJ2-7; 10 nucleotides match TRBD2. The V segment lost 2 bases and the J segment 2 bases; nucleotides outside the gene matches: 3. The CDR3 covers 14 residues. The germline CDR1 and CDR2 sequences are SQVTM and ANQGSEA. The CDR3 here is CSVELAGETYEQYF. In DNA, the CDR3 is TGCAGCGTTGAACTAGCGGGAGAGACCTACGAGCAGTACTTC.

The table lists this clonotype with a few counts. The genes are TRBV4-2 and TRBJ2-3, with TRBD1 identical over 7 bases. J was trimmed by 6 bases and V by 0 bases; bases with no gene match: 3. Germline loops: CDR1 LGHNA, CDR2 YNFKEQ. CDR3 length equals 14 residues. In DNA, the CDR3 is TGTGCCAGCAGCCAAGAGACAGGGTGGGATACGCAGTATTTT. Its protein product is CASSQETGWDTQYF.

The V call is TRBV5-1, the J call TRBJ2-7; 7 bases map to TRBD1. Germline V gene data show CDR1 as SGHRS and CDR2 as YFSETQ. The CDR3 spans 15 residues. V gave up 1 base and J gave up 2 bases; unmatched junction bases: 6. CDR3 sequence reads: CASSLSQTGPYEQYF. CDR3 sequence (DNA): TGCGCCAGCAGCTTGTCGCAGACAGGGCCCTACGAGCAGTACTTC.

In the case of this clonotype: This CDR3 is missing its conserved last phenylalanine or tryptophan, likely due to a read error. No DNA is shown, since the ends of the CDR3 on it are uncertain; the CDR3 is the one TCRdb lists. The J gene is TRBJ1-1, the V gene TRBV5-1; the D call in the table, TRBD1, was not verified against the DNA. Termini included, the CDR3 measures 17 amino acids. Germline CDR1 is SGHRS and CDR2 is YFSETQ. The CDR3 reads CASSARGQGLAVTEPFV.

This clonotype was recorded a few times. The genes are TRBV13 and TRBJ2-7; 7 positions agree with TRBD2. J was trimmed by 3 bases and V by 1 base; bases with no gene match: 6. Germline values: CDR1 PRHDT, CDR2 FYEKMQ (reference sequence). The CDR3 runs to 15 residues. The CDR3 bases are TGTGCCAGCAGCTTAGACGGCGGGAGAGGCTACGAGCAGTACTTC. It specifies CASSLDGGRGYEQYF.

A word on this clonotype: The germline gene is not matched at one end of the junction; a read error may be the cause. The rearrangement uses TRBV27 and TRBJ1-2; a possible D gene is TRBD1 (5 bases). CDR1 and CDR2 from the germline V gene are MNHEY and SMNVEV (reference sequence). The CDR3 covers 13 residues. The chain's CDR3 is CASSSLWDHGCTF. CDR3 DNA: TGTGCCAGCAGCTCCCTATGGGACCATGGCTGCACCTTC.

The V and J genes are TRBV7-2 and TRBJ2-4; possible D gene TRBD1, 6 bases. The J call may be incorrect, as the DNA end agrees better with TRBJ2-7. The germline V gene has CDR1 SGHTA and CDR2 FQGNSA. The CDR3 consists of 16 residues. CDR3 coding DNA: TGTGCCAGCAGCTTCAATCGACAGGCCACCCTCCACGAGCAGTACTTC. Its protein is CASSFNRQATLHEQYF.

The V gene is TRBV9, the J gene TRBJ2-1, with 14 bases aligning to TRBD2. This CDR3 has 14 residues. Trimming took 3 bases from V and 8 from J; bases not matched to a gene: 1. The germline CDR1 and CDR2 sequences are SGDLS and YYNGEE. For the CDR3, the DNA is TGTGCCAGCAGCGAGGGACTAGCGGGAGATGAGCAGTTCTTC. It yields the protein CASSEGLAGDEQFF.

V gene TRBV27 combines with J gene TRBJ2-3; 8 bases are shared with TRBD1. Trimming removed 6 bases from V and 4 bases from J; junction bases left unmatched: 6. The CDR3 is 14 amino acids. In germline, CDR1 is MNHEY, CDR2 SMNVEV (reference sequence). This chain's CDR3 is CASSDRGFADTQYF. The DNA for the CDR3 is TGTGCCAGCAGCGACAGGGGTTTTGCAGATACGCAGTATTTT.